These T cell receptor beta chains were read from a single sample in a study of PD-1 and CTLA-4 blockade in melanoma. Assay: immunoSEQ multiplex PCR; the TCRdb copy retains only in-frame clones and omits some. The top ten clones hold 5% to 8% of a sample with about 32,000 clones, less than 90% of them seen once. This material consisted of CD8+ T cells from peripheral blood, taken from a patient given anti-PD-1 treatment. The receptor set was obtained from a human donor with melanoma. The CDR3 runs from the conserved cysteine through the conserved F or W. Each record gives: CDR3 DNA, CDR3 protein, D gene, V gene, J gene, clone size. The D gene is left open where the match is weak. A row's size may be missing; if present it is once, few, many or a size class.

CDR3nt: TGTGCCAGCAGTTACTCGAGTACCGGTGAACGAGAGACCCAGTACTTC
CDR3aa: CASSYSSTGERETQYF
d_gene: -
v_gene: TRBV6-5
j_gene: TRBJ2-5
abundance: -

CDR3nt: TGTGCCACCAGCACAGAGCTTAATACGCAGTATTTT
CDR3aa: CATSTELNTQYF
d_gene: -
v_gene: TRBV15
j_gene: TRBJ2-3
abundance: -

CDR3nt: TGTGCCAGCAGTGAATCGGGGATGGGCTACACAGATACGCAGTATTTT
CDR3aa: CASSESGMGYTDTQYF
d_gene: -
v_gene: TRBV6-1
j_gene: TRBJ2-3
abundance: -

CDR3nt: TGTGCCAGCAGCTCACCACAGGGGTGGAACACTGAAGCTTTCTTT
CDR3aa: CASSSPQGWNTEAFF
d_gene: TRBD1
v_gene: TRBV7-9
j_gene: TRBJ1-1
abundance: -

CDR3nt: TGTGCCAGCAGTCCGGGAGGGAATTCACCCCTCCACTTT
CDR3aa: CASSPGGNSPLHF
d_gene: -
v_gene: TRBV25-1
j_gene: TRBJ1-6
abundance: -

CDR3nt: TGTGCCAGCAGCGTATCCCTCGGCGAGCAGTACTTC
CDR3aa: CASSVSLGEQYF
d_gene: -
v_gene: TRBV9
j_gene: TRBJ2-7
abundance: -

CDR3nt: TGTGCCAGCAGCTCCCCACAGCGACGCACAGATACGCAGTATTTT
CDR3aa: CASSSPQRRTDTQYF
d_gene: -
v_gene: TRBV28
j_gene: TRBJ2-3
abundance: -

CDR3nt: TGTGCCAGCAGCCTTCGGGACAGGGTTTCTGGCTACACCTTC
CDR3aa: CASSLRDRVSGYTF
d_gene: TRBD1
v_gene: TRBV28
j_gene: TRBJ1-2
abundance: -

CDR3nt: TGTGCCAGCACCGGATCGGGTGAAGGGGGAAACACCATATATTTT
CDR3aa: CASTGSGEGGNTIYF
d_gene: -
v_gene: TRBV6-5
j_gene: TRBJ1-3
abundance: once

CDR3nt: TGTGCCAGCAGTGAAGGCCCTCAGCCCCAGCATTTT
CDR3aa: CASSEGPQPQHF
d_gene: -
v_gene: TRBV2
j_gene: TRBJ1-5
abundance: few

CDR3nt: TGTGCCAGTGCGGCCCAGGGCCTCAATCAGCCCCAGCATTTT
CDR3aa: CASAAQGLNQPQHF
d_gene: -
v_gene: TRBV6-5
j_gene: TRBJ1-5
abundance: -

CDR3nt: TGTGCGAGCAGCGTAGGCTCCGGGACAGGGGCCTACGAGCAGTACTTC
CDR3aa: CASSVGSGTGAYEQYF
d_gene: TRBD1
v_gene: TRBV9
j_gene: TRBJ2-7
abundance: -

CDR3nt: TGTGCCAGCAGCTTAGGGGGGCCGACAGAGACCCAGTACTTC
CDR3aa: CASSLGGPTETQYF
d_gene: -
v_gene: TRBV5-4
j_gene: TRBJ2-5
abundance: once

CDR3nt: TGTGCCTGGGAGGACAGGGGAATTCGGAATGAGCAGTTCTTC
CDR3aa: CAWEDRGIRNEQFF
d_gene: TRBD1
v_gene: TRBV30
j_gene: TRBJ2-1
abundance: -

CDR3nt: TGTGCCAGCAGCCCCGACACAGATACGCAGTATTTT
CDR3aa: CASSPDTDTQYF
d_gene: -
v_gene: TRBV12-3/TRBV12-4
j_gene: TRBJ2-3
abundance: -

CDR3nt: TGTGCCAGTAGTATGGCAGGGGGTAGCAATCAGCCCCAGCATTTT
CDR3aa: CASSMAGGSNQPQHF
d_gene: TRBD1
v_gene: TRBV19
j_gene: TRBJ1-5
abundance: once

CDR3nt: TGTGCCAGCAGCCAAACAGGGAGCAATGAGCAGTTCTTC
CDR3aa: CASSQTGSNEQFF
d_gene: -
v_gene: TRBV3-1/TRBV3-2
j_gene: TRBJ2-1
abundance: -

CDR3nt: TGTGCCAGCACATCGGGGTCCGGGGAGCTGTTTTTT
CDR3aa: CASTSGSGELFF
d_gene: -
v_gene: TRBV6-1
j_gene: TRBJ2-2
abundance: -

CDR3nt: TGTGCCAGCAGCTGGGGCGGGATAAACACCGGGGAGCTGTTTTTT
CDR3aa: CASSWGGINTGELFF
d_gene: -
v_gene: TRBV7-8
j_gene: TRBJ2-2
abundance: -

CDR3nt: TGTGCCAGCAGTTTAACAGGGGCCACTGAAGCTTTCTTT
CDR3aa: CASSLTGATEAFF
d_gene: TRBD1
v_gene: TRBV28
j_gene: TRBJ1-1
abundance: once